This TCR beta chain was sequenced for a study of shared clonotypes between healthy human individuals. As processed by the authors: Junction-only immunoSEQ data arrived without quality scores, meaning filtering differed. Sequenced by immunoSEQ multiplex PCR; TCRdb stores in-frame clones only, minus some. The V and J calls and the clone size are those of that table, but D and trimming were determined from the DNA. The top ten clones hold 0.14% of a sample with 2.5 million or so clones, 90% to 95% of them seen once. CDR1 is MNHEY, CDR2 SMNVEV, per germline (reference sequence). The CDR3 runs 14 residues. V dropped 2 bases and J dropped 3 bases, with 10 bases sitting between them.

The genes are TRBV27 and TRBJ1-1, with a tentative D call TRBD1 (6 bases). The TCR comes from a man between 18 and 29 years old in good health. The sequenced sample was naive CD4+ T cells sorted from blood. The subset is: CD45RA+ positively selected. The CDR3 spells CASSLNRVDTEAFF. CDR3 DNA: TGTGCCAGCAGTTTAAACAGGGTAGACACTGAAGCTTTCTTT.